The 23 T cell receptor beta chains below all came from one sample that was sequenced in a study of T cell repertoires in aging, cancer and after chemotherapy. TRB rearrangements spanning V, D and J were amplified using mixed TRB-A/B primers. TCRdb reanalysed the multiplex PCR reads using MiXCR and keeps one entry per CDR3 protein. The sample carries about 2,200 distinct CDR3 sequences, around a quarter recorded once. The template was genomic DNA from peripheral blood, not RNA. Sequenced: blood. These receptors all stem from a human donor with a solid tumor.

Turning to this clonotype: This may stem from a read error, because a much larger clone lies one nucleotide away. The V gene is TRBV19, the J gene TRBJ1-1; D possibly corresponds to TRBD1 (6 bases). The CDR3 spans 17 residues. The V gene's germline CDR1 is LNHDA and CDR2 SQIVND (reference sequence). V was pared by 3 bases and J by 9 bases, with 26 bases between. The CDR3 region has the DNA TGTGCCAGTAGTATGGGTAGTGGGGGGGGGGCGCGAACTAAAGCTTTCTTT. As protein: CASSMGSGGGARTKAFF.

In the case of this clonotype: A read error may explain this, as a much larger clone is one base away. The gene calls are TRBV18 and TRBJ2-3, with D tentatively TRBD2 (5 bases). The V end was cut by 7 bases, the J end by 3 bases, with 17 bases between. The germline V gene encodes CDR1 KGHSH and CDR2 LQKENI. The CDR3 covers 15 residues. Here the CDR3 DNA reads TGTGCCAGCTTCCAGATACTAGAGGTTACAGATACGCAGTATTTT. It is translated as CASFQILEVTDTQYF.

The gene calls are TRBV20-1 and TRBJ1-5; D remains unclear. Trimming removed 0 bases from V and 3 bases from J, with 9 bases in between. The CDR3 runs to 14 residues. CDR1 and CDR2 (germline): DFQATT, SNEGSKA (reference sequence). The chain's CDR3 is CSARDGTDNQPQHF. The CDR3 nucleotides are TGCAGTGCTAGAGATGGTACAGACAATCAGCCCCAGCATTTT.

In its sample, this clonotype was seen a few times. This chain joins TRBV27 and TRBJ1-5; unclear D gene. The CDR3 is 16 residues long. Between the trimmed V and J ends, which lost 0 bases and 0 bases, there was a span of 9 bases. The germline V gene has CDR1 MNHEY and CDR2 SMNVEV (reference sequence). The CDR3 DNA is TGTGCCAGCAGTTTATCCGGCGATTATAGCAATCAGCCCCAGCATTTT. This codes for CASSLSGDYSNQPQHF.

Regarding this clonotype: This may be a read error: a much more frequent sequence differs by one nucleotide. The chain recombines TRBV5-5 with TRBJ1-5; D remains ambiguous. The CDR3 runs to 14 residues. CDR1 SGHKS and CDR2 YYEKEE come from the germline V gene (reference sequence). Trimming stripped 1 base from V and 6 bases from J, with 11 bases between. CDR3 sequence (DNA): TGTGCCAGCAGCTTGAAAGTGGGCGGTCAGCCCCAGCATTTT. Translation: CASSLKVGGQPQHF.

This chain uses TRBV5-1 with TRBJ2-7; D call uncertain. The germline V gene has CDR1 SGHRS and CDR2 YFSETQ. V lost 0 bases to trimming and J lost 6 bases, with 13 bases between them. The CDR3 runs 14 residues. For the CDR3, the DNA is TGCGCCAGCAGCTTGGGAGTCTCGGCCCCCGAGCAGTACTTC. Translated: CASSLGVSAPEQYF.

By share of the sample, this clonotype is medium-sized. The V gene is TRBV6-5, the J gene TRBJ2-3; tentatively, D is TRBD2 (5 bases). CDR1 and CDR2 from the germline V gene are MNHEY and SVGAGI. The ends were cut back, 6 bases at V and 1 base at J, with 11 bases in the middle. There are 14 residues in the CDR3. CDR3 DNA: TGTGCCAGCAGAGAGGGTGGCGGCACAGATACGCAGTATTTT. Translation: CASREGGGTDTQYF.

V is TRBV19 and J is TRBJ2-3; 10 nucleotides agree with TRBD1. The V segment lost 3 bases and the J segment 4 bases; nucleotides outside the gene matches: 1. The CDR3 has 14 amino acids. The germline CDR1 and CDR2 sequences are LNHDA and SQIVND (reference sequence). The DNA for the CDR3 is TGTGCCAGTAGTATTGGGACAGGGGCAGATACGCAGTATTTT. It codes for CASSIGTGADTQYF.

In its sample, this clonotype ranks as large (0.1 to 1%). V is TRBV19 and J is TRBJ2-3; the match to TRBD2 covers 13 bases. The trim removed 6 bases at V and 1 base at J, leaving 4 bases unmatched. Germline assignment: CDR1 LNHDA and CDR2 SQIVND (reference sequence). The CDR3 is 16 amino acids. DNA of the CDR3: TGTGCCAGTAGGGAAGGACTAGCGGGGGGCACAGATACGCAGTATTTT. It encodes CASREGLAGGTDTQYF.

In its sample, this clonotype is medium-sized. This rearrangement joins TRBV18 to TRBJ2-3; 7 bases map to TRBD1. The CDR3 length is 15 residues. Per germline, CDR1 KGHSH and CDR2 LQKENI. J lost 0 bases, V lost 6 bases, and 6 bases had no gene match. CDR3 bases: TGTGCCAGCTCGCGACAGGGTTCAAGCACAGATACGCAGTATTTT. Protein sequence: CASSRQGSSTDTQYF.

In this sample, this clonotype is medium-sized (0.01 to 0.1%). The V and J genes are TRBV18 and TRBJ2-3; D perhaps matches TRBD2 (6 bases). Trimming took 4 bases from V and 3 from J, leaving 14 bases between them. CDR1 and CDR2 from the germline V gene are KGHSH and LQKENI. The CDR3 is 15 residues long. The CDR3 nucleotides are TGTGCCAGCTCACTTCGGGGGTCGGGGACAGATACGCAGTATTTT. This sequence encodes CASSLRGSGTDTQYF. The whole variable domain, remainder taken from reference TRBV18 and TRBJ2-3, is NAGVMQNPRHLVRRRGQEARLRCSPMKGHSHVYWYRQLPEEGLKFMVYLQKENIIDESGMPKERFSAEFPKEGPSILRIQQVVRGDSAAYFCASSLRGSGTDTQYFGPGTRLTVL.

The gene calls are TRBV19 and TRBJ1-2; TRBD1 aligns across 7 bases. The CDR3 is 15 residues long. V dropped 6 bases and J dropped 4; count of bases not matched to a gene: 11. Germline CDR1 is LNHDA and CDR2 is SQIVND (reference sequence). CDR3 nucleotides: TGTGCCAGTAGACCCGGAGGGGGCGCGAGCTATGGCTACACCTTC. This gives the protein CASRPGGGASYGYTF.

This clonotype is deemed medium-sized. This chain uses TRBV7-2 with TRBJ2-2; D is possibly TRBD1 (6 bases). V was clipped by 1 base and J by 3 bases, with 12 bases between them. Looked up from germline, CDR1 is SGHTA and CDR2 is FQGNSA. This CDR3 contains 16 residues. Here the CDR3 reads CASSLEGVLYTGELFF. CDR3 sequence (DNA): TGTGCCAGCAGCTTAGAGGGGGTCTTGTACACCGGGGAGCTGTTTTTT.

This rearrangement joins TRBV13 to TRBJ2-1; 7 bases map to TRBD1. J was trimmed by 2 bases and V by 5 bases; bases with no gene match: 3. The CDR3 has 14 residues. Germline CDR1 PRHDT, CDR2 FYEKMQ (reference sequence). The CDR3 DNA sequence: TGTGCCAGCAGCCCACAGGGGACCTACAATGAGCAGTTCTTC. Amino acid sequence: CASSPQGTYNEQFF. Full variable domain (outside the CDR3, taken from reference TRBV13 and TRBJ2-1): AAGVIQSPRHLIKEKRETATLKCYPIPRHDTVYWYQQGPGQDPQFLISFYEKMQSDKGSIPDRFSAQQFSDYHSELNMSSLELGDSALYFCASSPQGTYNEQFFGPGTRLTVL.

By proportion, this clonotype is medium-sized (0.01 to 0.1%). Written as DNA, the CDR3 is TGTGCCAGCAAGGGCGGTGACAGGGGGAGAGAGACCCAGTACTTC. Its protein is CASKGGDRGRETQYF. The J gene is TRBJ2-5, the V gene TRBV5-4; 9 nucleotides line up with TRBD1. V lost 6 bases and J lost 4; bases outside the gene matches: 10. The CDR3 has 15 amino acids. The germline CDR1 and CDR2 sequences are SGHNT and YYREEE (reference sequence).

The table lists this clonotype with a few counts. The gene calls are TRBV4-3 and TRBJ2-7; 7 nucleotides match TRBD1. The CDR3 spans 15 residues. Germline CDR1 reads LGHNA; CDR2 reads YSLEER. V lost 0 bases to trimming and J lost 0 bases; unmatched junction nucleotides: 2. The CDR3 region has the DNA TGCGCCAGCAGCCAAGATACAGGGGACTCCTACGAGCAGTACTTC. This gives the protein CASSQDTGDSYEQYF.

This clonotype is medium-sized (0.01 to 0.1%) by share. The rearrangement uses TRBV11-1 and TRBJ1-1; D is unresolved. The CDR3 extends over 14 amino acids. CDR1 is SGHAT and CDR2 is FQDESV in the germline V gene (reference sequence). V was clipped by 5 bases and J by 1 base, with 11 bases between them. The CDR3, as DNA: TGTGCCAGCAGCCTCCTGACGGGGAACACTGAAGCTTTCTTT. This sequence encodes CASSLLTGNTEAFF.

This rearrangement joins TRBV4-3 to TRBJ2-7; D is unresolved. Per germline, CDR1 LGHNA and CDR2 YSLEER. Trimming removed 0 bases at V and 0 bases at J, with 12 bases between. The length of the CDR3 is 16 residues. The CDR3 nucleotides are TGCGCCAGCAGCCAAGATAGTGGCAGGAGCTCCTACGAGCAGTACTTC. Its protein product is CASSQDSGRSSYEQYF.

This clonotype is medium-sized by share. The chain employs TRBV6-5 and TRBJ1-2; 7 bases fit TRBD1. The germline CDR1 and CDR2 sequences are MNHEY and SVGAGI. This CDR3 region has 13 residues. Unmatched junction bases numbered 4, after V lost 4 bases and J lost 5 bases. CDR3 amino acids: CASSLDRKYGYTF. The CDR3 nucleotides read TGTGCCAGCAGTTTGGACAGGAAGTATGGCTACACCTTC.

This clonotype is categorized as medium-sized. This rearrangement joins TRBV19 to TRBJ1-2; D not certain. The CDR3 length is 14 residues. Trimming pared 6 bases from V and 0 bases from J, leaving 11 bases between. The germline CDR1 and CDR2 sequences are LNHDA and SQIVND (reference sequence). For the CDR3, the DNA is TGTGCCAGTAGCGGCCACACTTCTAACTATGGCTACACCTTC. This gives the protein CASSGHTSNYGYTF.

By share, this clonotype ranks as medium-sized. The chain has TRBV6-1 and TRBJ2-2, with a tentative D call TRBD2 (6 bases). Trimming took 8 bases from V and 8 from J, leaving 12 bases between them. In germline, CDR1 is MNHNS, CDR2 SASEGT. The CDR3 runs to 12 residues. The CDR3 nucleotides are TGTGCCAGCTGGAGGGAGTCTGGGGAGCTGTTTTTT. Encoded protein: CASWRESGELFF.

This clonotype was observed a handful of times. This chain uses TRBV5-1 with TRBJ1-1; D possibly corresponds to TRBD1 (5 bases). Per the germline V gene, CDR1 is SGHRS and CDR2 is YFSETQ. Trimming removed 4 bases at V and 4 bases at J, with 14 bases between. The CDR3 is 14 amino acids. The CDR3 DNA reads TGCGCCAGCAGCGTCTACAGTGGGGGCACTGAAGCTTTCTTT. Translation: CASSVYSGGTEAFF.

By share of the sample, this clonotype is medium-sized. The chain is built from TRBV5-4 and TRBJ2-5, with D possibly being TRBD1 or TRBD2 (5 bases each). V dropped 4 bases and J dropped 0 bases, with 13 bases sitting between them. This CDR3 is built from 15 residues. Per germline, CDR1 SGHNT and CDR2 YYREEE (reference sequence). This CDR3 reads CASSPGSGHQETQYF. The CDR3 DNA is TGTGCCAGCAGCCCGGGATCAGGGCACCAAGAGACCCAGTACTTC.